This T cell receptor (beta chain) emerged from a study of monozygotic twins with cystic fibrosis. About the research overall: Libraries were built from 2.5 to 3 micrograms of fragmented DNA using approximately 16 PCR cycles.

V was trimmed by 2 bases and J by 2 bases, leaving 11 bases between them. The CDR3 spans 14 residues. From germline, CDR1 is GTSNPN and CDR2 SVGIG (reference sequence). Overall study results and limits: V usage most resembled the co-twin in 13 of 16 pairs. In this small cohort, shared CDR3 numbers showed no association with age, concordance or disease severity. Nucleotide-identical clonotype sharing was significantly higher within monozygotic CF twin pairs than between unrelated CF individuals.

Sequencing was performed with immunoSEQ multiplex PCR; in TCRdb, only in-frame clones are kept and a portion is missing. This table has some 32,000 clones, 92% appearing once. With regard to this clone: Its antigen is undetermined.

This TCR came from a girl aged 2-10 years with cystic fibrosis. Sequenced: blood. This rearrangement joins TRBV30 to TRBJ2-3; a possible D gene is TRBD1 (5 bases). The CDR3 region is CAWSRRGSTDTQYF. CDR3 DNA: TGTGCCTGGAGTCGAAGGGGTTCCACAGATACGCAGTATTTT.